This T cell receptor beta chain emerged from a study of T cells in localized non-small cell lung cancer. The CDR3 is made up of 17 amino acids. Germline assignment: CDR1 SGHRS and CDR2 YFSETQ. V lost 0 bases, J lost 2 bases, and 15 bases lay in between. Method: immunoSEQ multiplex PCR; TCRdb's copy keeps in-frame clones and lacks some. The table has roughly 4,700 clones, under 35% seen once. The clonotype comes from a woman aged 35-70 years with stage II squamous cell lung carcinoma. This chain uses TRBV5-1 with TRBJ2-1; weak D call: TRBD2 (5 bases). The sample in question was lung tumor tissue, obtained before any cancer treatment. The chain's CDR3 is CASSLDPGNPAYNEQFF. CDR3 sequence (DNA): TGCGCCAGCAGCTTGGACCCCGGGAACCCCGCCTACAATGAGCAGTTCTTC.